This record concerns one T cell receptor (beta chain) sequence. What it binds is unknown. Profiling relied on immunoSEQ multiplex PCR, and the TCRdb table lists in-frame clones only, not all of them. The sample contains about 97,000 clones, just over 85% of which appear only once. These data come from a study of T cell responses to AZD1222 COVID-19 vaccine. Overall study results and limits: Baseline seropositivity characterized only a handful of AZD1222 recipients. Once two AZD1222 doses were given, Spike-specific TCR breadth and depth went up. Of spike-specific TCRs, nearly half reportedly target regions left unmutated in variants. Distributed over spike, vaccine-associated CD4 TCRs predominated at 160-218 and 743-854.

V shed 3 bases and J shed 4 bases, with 16 bases lying between them. This CDR3 has 16 amino acids. Germline CDR1 is MNHEY and CDR2 is SVGEGT. The sequence was collected from an adult in good health. This chain connects TRBV6-2 or TRBV6-3 to TRBJ1-5, with D perhaps TRBD1 (6 bases). Here the sequenced sample was peripheral blood, taken on day 0 of AZD1222 vaccination. CDR3 coding DNA: TGTGCCAGCAGTTATCCGGCCGGACAGAAAAATCAGCCCCAGCATTTT. Translation: CASSYPAGQKNQPQHF.